This record looks at one TCR beta chain sequence and its context. The same CDR3 can be traced to other DNA sequences in this sample. This sample is part of a study of OX40 agonist ivuxolimab in advanced cancers. Produced via immunoSEQ multiplex PCR; TCRdb's table is partial and in-frame only. Among under 20,000 clones, just over 85% were seen once, and the ten largest hold approximately 12%. Specimen: CD4+ or CD8+ T cells sorted from blood, collected in a trial of the OX40 agonist ivuxolimab. The receptor was derived from an adult with an advanced solid tumor such as melanoma, head and neck, liver or kidney cancer.

As DNA, the CDR3 is TGCGCCAGCAGCTTATACAGGGACACAGATACGCAGTATTTT. Its protein is CASSLYRDTDTQYF. The chain combines TRBV5-1 with TRBJ2-3, with D perhaps matching TRBD1 (6 bases). This CDR3 contains 14 residues. Germline-derived CDR1 and CDR2 are SGHRS and YFSETQ. Trimming removed 2 bases at V and 2 bases at J, with 9 bases between.